The present T cell receptor beta chain was sequenced within a study of glioma-infiltrating T cells. Notes on the study in general: Gliomas, especially low-grade, showed above-expected tissue-blood divergence; non-neoplastic patients showed below. Very few CDR3 sequences were shared between tissue and blood.

This clonotype has a handful of counts. The antigen remains unidentified. Using RNA template, CDR3s of TCR alpha and beta were amplified with iRepertoire arm-PCR. For one-step reverse transcription and amplification, 100-400 ng of tissue mRNA or PBMC total RNA was used. In TCRdb, the multiplex PCR reads were re-called with MiXCR into one record per CDR3 protein. The sample records about 180,000 distinct CDR3 sequences, around 40% being singletons. The CDR3 extends over 13 amino acids. Trimming took 5 bases from V and 4 from J, leaving 10 bases between them. The TCR comes from a human donor with low-grade glioma or glioblastoma, undergoing nonglioma brain surgery, or in good health (not recorded which). The sample was glioma tissue, nonneoplastic brain tissue, or PBMCs (not recorded which). The genes are TRBV12-3 or TRBV12-4 and TRBJ2-3; possibly TRBD2 for D (6 bases). For the CDR3, the DNA is TGTGCCAGCAGTCTCGGGACTCCAGATACGCAGTATTTT. Its protein product is CASSLGTPDTQYF.